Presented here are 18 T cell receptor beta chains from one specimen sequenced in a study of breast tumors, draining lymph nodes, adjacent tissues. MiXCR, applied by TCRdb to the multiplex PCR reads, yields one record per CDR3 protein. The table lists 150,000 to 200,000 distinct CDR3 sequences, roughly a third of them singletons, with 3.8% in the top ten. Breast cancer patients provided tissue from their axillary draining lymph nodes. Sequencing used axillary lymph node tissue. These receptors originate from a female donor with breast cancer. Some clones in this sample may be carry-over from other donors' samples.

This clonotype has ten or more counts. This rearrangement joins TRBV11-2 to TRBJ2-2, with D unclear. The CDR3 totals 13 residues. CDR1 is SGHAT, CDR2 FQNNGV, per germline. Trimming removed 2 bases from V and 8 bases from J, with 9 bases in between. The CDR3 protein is CASSLPGSGELFF. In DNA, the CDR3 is TGTGCCAGCAGCTTACCTGGTTCGGGGGAGCTGTTTTTT. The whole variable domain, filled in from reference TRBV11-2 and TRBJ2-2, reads EAGVAQSPRYKIIEKRQSVAFWCNPISGHATLYWYQQILGQGPKLLIQFQNNGVVDDSQLPKDRFSAERLKGVDSTLKIQPAKLEDSAVYLCASSLPGSGELFFGEGSRLTVL.

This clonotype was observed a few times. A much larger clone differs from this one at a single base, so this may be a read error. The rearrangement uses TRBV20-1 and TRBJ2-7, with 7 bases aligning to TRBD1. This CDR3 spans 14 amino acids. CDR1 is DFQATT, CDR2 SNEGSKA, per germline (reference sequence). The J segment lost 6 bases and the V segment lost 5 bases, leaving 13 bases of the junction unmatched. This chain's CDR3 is CSAEGGDRVSEQYF. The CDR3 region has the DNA TGCAGTGCTGAAGGGGGTGACAGGGTCTCCGAGCAGTACTTC.

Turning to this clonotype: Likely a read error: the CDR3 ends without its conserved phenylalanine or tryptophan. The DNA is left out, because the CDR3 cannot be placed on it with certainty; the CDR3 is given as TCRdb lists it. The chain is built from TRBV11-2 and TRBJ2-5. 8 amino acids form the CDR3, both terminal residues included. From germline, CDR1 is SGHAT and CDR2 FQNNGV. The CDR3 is CASSLEVL.

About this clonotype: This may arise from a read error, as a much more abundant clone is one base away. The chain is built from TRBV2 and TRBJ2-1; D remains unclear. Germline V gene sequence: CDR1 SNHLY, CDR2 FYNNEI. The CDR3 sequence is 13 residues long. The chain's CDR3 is CASSLDHYNEEFF. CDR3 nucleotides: TGTGCCAGCAGTTTAGACCACTACAATGAGGAGTTCTTC.

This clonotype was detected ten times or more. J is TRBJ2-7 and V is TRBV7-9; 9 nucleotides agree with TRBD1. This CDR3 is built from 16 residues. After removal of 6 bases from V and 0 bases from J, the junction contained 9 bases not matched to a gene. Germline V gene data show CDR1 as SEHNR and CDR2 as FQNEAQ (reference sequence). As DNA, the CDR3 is TGTGCCAGCAGAGGCGACAGGGGGAAGAGCTCCTACGAGCAGTACTTC. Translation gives CASRGDRGKSSYEQYF.

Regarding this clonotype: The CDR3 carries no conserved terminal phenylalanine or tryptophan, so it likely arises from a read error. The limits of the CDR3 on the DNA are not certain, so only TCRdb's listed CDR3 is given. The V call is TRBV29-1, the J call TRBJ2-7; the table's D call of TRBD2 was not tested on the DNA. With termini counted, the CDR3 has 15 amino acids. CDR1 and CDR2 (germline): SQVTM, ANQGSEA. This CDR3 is CSVEGWTGEGSSSTS.

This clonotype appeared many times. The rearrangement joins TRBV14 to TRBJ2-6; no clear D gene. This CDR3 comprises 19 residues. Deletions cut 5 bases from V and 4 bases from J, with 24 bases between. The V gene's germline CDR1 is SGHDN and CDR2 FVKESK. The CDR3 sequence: CASSGESRTQLAGANVLTF. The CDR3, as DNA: TGTGCCAGCAGCGGAGAAAGCCGAACGCAGTTAGCCGGGGCCAACGTCCTGACTTTC.

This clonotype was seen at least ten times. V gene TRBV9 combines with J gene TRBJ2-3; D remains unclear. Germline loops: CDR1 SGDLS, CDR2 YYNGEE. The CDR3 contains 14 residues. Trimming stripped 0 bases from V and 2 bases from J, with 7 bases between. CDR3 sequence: CASSVEKPTDTQYF. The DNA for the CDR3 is TGTGCCAGCAGCGTAGAGAAGCCCACAGATACGCAGTATTTT.

DNA for the CDR3: TGTGCCAGCAGCTTGGGTCCGGGACTAGCGGGGGCTAACCAAGAGACCCAGTACTTC. It translates to CASSLGPGLAGANQETQYF. This chain uses TRBV5-8 with TRBJ2-5, with 14 positions matching TRBD2. Germline V CDR1 and CDR2: SGHTS, YDEGEE. V was clipped by 0 bases and J by 0 bases; unmatched bases: 7. The CDR3 loop spans 19 amino acids.

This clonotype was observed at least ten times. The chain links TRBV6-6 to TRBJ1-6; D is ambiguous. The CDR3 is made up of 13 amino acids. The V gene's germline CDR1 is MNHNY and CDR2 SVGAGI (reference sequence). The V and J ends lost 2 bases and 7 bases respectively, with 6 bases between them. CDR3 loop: CASSYDHNSPLHF. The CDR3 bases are TGTGCCAGCAGTTACGACCACAATTCACCCCTCCACTTT.

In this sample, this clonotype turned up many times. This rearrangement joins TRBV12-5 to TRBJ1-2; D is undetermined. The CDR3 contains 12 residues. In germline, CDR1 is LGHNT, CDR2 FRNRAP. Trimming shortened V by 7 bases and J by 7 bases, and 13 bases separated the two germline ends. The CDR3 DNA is TGTGCTAGTGCCTCAGGTGAAGTTGGCTACACCTTC. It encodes CASASGEVGYTF.

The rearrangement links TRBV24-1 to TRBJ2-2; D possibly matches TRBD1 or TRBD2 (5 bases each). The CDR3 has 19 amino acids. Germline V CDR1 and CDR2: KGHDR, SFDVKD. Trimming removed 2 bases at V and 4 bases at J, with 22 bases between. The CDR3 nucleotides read TGTGCCACCAGTGATTCACCGGGACGGAGGAAAGGGAGCACCGGGGAGCTGTTTTTT. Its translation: CATSDSPGRRKGSTGELFF.

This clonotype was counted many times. The CDR3 coding sequence is TGTGCCAGCAGCTTGGAGTCTAGGGGCAGCCGAGCTTCACCCCTCCACTTT. Residues: CASSLESRGSRASPLHF. V and J are TRBV5-5 and TRBJ1-6; a possible D gene is TRBD1 (5 bases). Germline V CDR1 and CDR2: SGHKS, YYEKEE (reference sequence). Between the trimmed V and J ends, which lost 0 bases and 9 bases, there was a span of 19 bases. The CDR3 runs to 17 residues. The entire variable domain, with the rest obtained from reference TRBV5-5 and TRBJ1-6, is as follows: DAGVTQSPTHLIKTRGQQVTLRCSPISGHKSVSWYQQVLGQGPQFIFQYYEKEERGRGNFPDRFSARQFPNYSSELNVNALLLGDSALYLCASSLESRGSRASPLHFGNGTRLTVT.

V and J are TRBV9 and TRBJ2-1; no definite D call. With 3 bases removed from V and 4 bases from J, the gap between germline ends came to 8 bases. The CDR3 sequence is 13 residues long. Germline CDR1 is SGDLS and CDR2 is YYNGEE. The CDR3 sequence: CASSGRPYNEQFF. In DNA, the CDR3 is TGTGCCAGCAGCGGACGGCCTTACAATGAGCAGTTCTTC.

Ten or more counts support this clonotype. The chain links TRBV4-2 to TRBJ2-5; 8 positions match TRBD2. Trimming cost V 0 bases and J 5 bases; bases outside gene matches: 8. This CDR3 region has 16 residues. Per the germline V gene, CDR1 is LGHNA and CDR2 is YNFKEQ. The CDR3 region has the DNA TGTGCCAGCAGCCAAGAGGCCCTAGCGGGTGGTGAGACCCAGTACTTC. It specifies CASSQEALAGGETQYF.

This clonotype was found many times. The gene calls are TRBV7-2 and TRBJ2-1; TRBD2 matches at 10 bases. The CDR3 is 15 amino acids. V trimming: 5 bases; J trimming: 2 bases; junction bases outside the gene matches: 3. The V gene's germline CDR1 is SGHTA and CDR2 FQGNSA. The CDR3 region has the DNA TGTGCCAGCAGCCTGGGACTAGCGACCTACAATGAGCAGTTCTTC. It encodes CASSLGLATYNEQFF.

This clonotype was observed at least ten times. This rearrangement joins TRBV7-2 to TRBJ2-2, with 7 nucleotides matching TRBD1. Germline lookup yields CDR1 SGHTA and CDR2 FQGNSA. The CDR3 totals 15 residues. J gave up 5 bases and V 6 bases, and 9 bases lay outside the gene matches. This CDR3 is CASRTRQGRTGELFF. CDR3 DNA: TGTGCCAGCAGAACCAGACAGGGAAGAACCGGGGAGCTGTTTTTT.

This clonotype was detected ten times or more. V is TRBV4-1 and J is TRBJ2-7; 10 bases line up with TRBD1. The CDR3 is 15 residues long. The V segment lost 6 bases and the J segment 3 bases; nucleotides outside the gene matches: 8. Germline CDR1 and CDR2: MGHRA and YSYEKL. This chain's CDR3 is CASSWPDRGFYEQYF. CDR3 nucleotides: TGCGCCAGCAGTTGGCCGGACAGGGGGTTCTACGAGCAGTACTTC.